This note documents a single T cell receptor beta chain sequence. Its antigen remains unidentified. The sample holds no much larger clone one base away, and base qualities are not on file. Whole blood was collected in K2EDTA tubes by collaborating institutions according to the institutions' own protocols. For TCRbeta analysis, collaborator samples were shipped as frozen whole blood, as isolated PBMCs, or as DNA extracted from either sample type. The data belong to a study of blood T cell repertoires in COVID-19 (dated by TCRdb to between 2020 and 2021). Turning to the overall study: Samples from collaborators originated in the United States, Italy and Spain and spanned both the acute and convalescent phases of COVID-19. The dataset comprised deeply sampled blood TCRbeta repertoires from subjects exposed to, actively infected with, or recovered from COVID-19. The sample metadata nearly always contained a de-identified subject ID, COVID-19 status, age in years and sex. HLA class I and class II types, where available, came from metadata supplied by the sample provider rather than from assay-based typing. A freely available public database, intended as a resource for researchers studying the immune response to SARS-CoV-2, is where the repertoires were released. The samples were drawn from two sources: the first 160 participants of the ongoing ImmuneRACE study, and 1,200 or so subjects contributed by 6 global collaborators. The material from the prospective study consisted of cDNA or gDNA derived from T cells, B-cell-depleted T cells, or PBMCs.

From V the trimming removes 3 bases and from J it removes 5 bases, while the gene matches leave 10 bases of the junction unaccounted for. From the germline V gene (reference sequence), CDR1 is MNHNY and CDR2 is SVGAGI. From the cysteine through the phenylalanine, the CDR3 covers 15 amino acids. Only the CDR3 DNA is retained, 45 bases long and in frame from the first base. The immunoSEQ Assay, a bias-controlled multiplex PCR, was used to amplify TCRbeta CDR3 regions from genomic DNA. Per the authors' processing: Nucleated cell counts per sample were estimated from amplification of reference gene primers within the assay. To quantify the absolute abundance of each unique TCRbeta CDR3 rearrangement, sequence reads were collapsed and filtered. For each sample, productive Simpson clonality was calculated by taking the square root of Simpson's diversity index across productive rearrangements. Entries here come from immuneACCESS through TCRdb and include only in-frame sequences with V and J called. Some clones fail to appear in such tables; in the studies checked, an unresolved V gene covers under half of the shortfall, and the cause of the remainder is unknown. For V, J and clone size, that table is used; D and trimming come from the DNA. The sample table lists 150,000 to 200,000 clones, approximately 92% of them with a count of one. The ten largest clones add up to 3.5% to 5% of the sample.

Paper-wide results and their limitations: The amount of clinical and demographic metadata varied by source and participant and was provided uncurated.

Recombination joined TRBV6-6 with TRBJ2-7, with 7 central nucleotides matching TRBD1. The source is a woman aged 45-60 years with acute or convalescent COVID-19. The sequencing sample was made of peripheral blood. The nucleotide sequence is TGTGCCAGCAGTTATTCTTTTACAGGGGTCGACGAGCAGTACTTC. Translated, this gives CASSYSFTGVDEQYF.